Sequencing of this T cell receptor beta chain was carried out in a study of OX40 agonist ivuxolimab in advanced cancers. Study information: Patients received the agonistic anti-OX40 (CD134) antibody ivuxolimab. Antecedent anti-PD-1, anti-PD-L1 or anti-CTLA-4 therapy was permissible, with roughly 36% having received some.

TCRdb's copy holds only in-frame clones and misses some; the assay was immunoSEQ multiplex PCR. The repertoire has 30,000 to 45,000 clones, roughly 82% of them found once; the top ten carry approximately 1.8%. The CDR3 is made up of 15 amino acids. V shed 1 base and J shed 4 bases, with 14 bases lying between them. Per the germline V gene, CDR1 is SGHNT and CDR2 is YYREEE (reference sequence). This sequence joins TRBV5-4 and TRBJ1-2; tentatively, D is TRBD1 (5 bases). This TCR came from an adult with an advanced solid tumor such as melanoma, head and neck, liver or kidney cancer. The sequencing here drew on CD4+ or CD8+ T cells sorted from blood, taken in a trial of the OX40 agonist ivuxolimab. The DNA of the CDR3 is TGTGCCAGCAGCTTGATGCTGGGGACGACCTATGGCTACACCTTC. Residues: CASSLMLGTTYGYTF.